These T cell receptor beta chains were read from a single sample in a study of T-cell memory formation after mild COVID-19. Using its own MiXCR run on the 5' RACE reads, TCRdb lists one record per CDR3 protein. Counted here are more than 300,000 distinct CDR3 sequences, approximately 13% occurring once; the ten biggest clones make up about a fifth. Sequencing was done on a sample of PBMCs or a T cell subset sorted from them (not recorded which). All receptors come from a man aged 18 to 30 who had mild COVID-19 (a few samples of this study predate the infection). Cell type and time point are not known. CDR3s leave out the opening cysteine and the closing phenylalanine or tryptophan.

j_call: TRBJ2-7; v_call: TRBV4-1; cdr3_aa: ASSQAGTGTSYEQY
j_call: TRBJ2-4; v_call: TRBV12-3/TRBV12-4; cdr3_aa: ASRGTGDIQY
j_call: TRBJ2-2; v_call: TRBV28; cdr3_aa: ASRNRRNTGELF
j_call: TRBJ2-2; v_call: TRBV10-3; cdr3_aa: AISESKAGVNTGELF
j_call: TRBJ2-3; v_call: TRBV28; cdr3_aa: ASSPPALDTQY
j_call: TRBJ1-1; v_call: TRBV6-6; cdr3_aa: ASSYNRENTEAF
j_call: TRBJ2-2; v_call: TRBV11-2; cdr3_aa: ASSSGGTSGGAGSTTGELF
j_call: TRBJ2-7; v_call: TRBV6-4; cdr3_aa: ASSDVYEQY
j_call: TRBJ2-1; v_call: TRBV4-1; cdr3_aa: ASSQDSGGGYNEQF
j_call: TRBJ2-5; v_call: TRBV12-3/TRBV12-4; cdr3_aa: ASSRRGEETQY
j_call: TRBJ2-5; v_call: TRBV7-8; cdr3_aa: ASSPVDLAELETQY
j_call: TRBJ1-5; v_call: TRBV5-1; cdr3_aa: ASSLAYTADSNQPQH
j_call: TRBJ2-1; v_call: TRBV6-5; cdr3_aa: ASSYGPREQF
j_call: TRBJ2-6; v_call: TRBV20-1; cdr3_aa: SARPFRSGANVLT
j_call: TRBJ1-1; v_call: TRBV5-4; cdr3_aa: ASSSVANTEAF
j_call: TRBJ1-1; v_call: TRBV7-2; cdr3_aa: ASSPSRDTEAF
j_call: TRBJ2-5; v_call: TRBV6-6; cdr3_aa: ASSYVLGAETQY
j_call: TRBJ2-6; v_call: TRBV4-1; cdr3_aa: ASSQEGGVGANVLT
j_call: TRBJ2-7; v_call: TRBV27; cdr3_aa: ASSYSQGNEQY
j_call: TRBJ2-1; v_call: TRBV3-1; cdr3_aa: ASSQDGSSYNEQF
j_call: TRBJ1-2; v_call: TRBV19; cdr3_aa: ASKEEDSYGYT
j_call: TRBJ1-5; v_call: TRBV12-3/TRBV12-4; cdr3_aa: ASSSLVGQPQH